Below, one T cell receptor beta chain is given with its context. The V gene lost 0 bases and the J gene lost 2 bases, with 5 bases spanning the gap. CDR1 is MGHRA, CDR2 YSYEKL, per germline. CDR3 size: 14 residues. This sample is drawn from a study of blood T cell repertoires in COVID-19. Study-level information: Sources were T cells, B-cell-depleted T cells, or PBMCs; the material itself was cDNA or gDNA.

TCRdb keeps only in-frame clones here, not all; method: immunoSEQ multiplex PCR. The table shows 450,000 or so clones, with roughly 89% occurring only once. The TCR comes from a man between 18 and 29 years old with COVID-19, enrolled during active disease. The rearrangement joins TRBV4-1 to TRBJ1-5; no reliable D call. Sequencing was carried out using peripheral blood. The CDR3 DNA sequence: TGCGCCAGCAGCCAAGAACGGGGCAATCAGCCCCAGCATTTT. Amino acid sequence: CASSQERGNQPQHF.